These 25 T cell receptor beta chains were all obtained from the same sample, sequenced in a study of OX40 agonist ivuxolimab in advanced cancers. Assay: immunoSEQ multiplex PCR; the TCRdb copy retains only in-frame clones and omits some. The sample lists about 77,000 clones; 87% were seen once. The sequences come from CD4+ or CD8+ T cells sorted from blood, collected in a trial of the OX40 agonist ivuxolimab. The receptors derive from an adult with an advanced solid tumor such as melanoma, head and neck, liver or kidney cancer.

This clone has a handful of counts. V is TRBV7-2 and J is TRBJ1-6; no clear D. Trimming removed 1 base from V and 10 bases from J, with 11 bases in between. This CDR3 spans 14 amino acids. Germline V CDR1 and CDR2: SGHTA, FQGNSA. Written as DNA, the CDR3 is TGTGCCAGCAGCTTAGAGTCGGCAGTCTCACCCCTCCACTTT. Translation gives CASSLESAVSPLHF.

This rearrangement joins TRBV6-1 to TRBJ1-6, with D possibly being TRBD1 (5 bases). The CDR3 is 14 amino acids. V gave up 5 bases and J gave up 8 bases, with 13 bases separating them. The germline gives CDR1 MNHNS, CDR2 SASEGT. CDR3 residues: CASSRDPRDSPLHF. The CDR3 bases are TGTGCCAGCAGTCGGGACCCCAGGGATTCACCCCTCCACTTT.

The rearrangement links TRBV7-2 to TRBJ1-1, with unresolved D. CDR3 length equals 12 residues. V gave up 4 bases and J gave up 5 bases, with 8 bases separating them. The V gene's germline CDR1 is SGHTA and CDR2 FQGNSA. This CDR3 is CASSYWGTEAFF. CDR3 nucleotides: TGTGCCAGCAGCTACTGGGGAACTGAAGCTTTCTTT. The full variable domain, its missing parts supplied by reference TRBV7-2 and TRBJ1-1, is GAGVSQSPSNKVTEKGKDVELRCDPISGHTALYWYRQSLGQGLEFLIYFQGNSAPDKSGLPSDRFSAERTGGSVSTLTIQRTQQEDSAVYLCASSYWGTEAFFGQGTRLTVV.

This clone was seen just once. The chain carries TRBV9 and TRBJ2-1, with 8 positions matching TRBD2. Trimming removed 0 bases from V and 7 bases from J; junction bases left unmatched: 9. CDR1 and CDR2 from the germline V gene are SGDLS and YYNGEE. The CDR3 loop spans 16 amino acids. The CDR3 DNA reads TGTGCCAGCAGCGTAGCCGGGGGGGCCTTCAGGAATGAGCAGTTCTTC. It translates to CASSVAGGAFRNEQFF.

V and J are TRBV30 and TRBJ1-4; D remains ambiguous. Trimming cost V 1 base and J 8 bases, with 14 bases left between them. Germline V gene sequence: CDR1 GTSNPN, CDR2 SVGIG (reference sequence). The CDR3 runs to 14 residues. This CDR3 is CAWSEGKGGEKLFF. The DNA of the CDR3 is TGTGCCTGGAGTGAGGGAAAAGGCGGAGAAAAACTGTTTTTT.

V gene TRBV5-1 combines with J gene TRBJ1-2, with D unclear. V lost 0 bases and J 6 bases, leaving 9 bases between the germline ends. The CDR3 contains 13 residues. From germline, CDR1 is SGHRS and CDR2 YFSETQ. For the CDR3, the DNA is TGCGCCAGCAGCTTGGCCTATTTGGATGGCTACACCTTC. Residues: CASSLAYLDGYTF.

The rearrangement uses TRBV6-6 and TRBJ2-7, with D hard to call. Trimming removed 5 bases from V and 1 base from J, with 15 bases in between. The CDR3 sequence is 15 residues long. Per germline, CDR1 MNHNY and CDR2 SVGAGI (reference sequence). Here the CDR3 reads CASSRRPKGSYEQYF. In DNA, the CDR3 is TGTGCCAGCAGTCGAAGACCCAAGGGTTCCTACGAGCAGTACTTC.

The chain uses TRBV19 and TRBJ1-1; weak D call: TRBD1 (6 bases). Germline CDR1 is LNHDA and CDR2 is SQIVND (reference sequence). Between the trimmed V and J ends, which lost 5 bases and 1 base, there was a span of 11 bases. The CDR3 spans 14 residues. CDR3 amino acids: CASSSGHWNTEAFF. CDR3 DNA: TGTGCCAGTAGTTCGGGACACTGGAACACTGAAGCTTTCTTT.

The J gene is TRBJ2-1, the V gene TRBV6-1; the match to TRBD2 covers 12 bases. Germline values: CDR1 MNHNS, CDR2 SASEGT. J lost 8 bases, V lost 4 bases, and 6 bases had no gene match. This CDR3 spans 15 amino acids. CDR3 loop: CASSARLAGDYEQFF. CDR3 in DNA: TGTGCCAGCAGTGCGAGACTAGCGGGGGACTATGAGCAGTTCTTC.

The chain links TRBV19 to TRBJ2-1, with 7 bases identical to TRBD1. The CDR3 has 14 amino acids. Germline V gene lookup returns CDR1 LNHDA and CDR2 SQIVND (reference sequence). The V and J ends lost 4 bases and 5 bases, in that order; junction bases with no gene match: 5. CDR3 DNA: TGTGCCAGTAGTACCGGACAGGACAACAATGAGCAGTTCTTC. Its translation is CASSTGQDNNEQFF.

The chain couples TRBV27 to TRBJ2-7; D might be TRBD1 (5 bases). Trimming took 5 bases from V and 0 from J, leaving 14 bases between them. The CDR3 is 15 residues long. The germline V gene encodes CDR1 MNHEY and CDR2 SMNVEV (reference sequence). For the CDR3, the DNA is TGTGCCAGCAGTACTCCAGGGTCGAGCTCCTACGAGCAGTACTTC. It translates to CASSTPGSSSYEQYF.

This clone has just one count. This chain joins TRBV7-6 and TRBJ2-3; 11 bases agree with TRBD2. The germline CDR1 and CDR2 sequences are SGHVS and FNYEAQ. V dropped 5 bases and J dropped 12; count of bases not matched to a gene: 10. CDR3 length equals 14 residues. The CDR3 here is CASSAGTSGGDQYF. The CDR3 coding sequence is TGTGCCAGCAGCGCAGGGACTAGCGGAGGGGACCAGTATTTT.

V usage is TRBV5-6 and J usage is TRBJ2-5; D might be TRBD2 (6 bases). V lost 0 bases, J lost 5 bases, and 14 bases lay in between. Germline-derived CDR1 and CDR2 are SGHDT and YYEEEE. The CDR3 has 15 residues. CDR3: CASSLAPAGWETQYF. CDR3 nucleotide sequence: TGTGCCAGCAGCTTGGCCCCGGCGGGGTGGGAGACCCAGTACTTC.

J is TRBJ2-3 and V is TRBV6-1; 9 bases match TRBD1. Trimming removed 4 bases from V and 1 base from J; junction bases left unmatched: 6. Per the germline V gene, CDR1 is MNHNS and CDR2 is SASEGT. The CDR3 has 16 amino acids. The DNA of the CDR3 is TGTGCCAGCAGTGTGGACAGGGGAGTTGGCACAGATACGCAGTATTTT. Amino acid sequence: CASSVDRGVGTDTQYF.

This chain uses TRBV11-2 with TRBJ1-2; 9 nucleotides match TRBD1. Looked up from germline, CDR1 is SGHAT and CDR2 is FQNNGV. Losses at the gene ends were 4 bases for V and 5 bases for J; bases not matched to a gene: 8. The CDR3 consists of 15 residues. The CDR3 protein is CASSSRSGTGYGYTF. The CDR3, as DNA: TGTGCCAGCAGCTCGAGGAGTGGGACAGGGTATGGCTACACCTTC.

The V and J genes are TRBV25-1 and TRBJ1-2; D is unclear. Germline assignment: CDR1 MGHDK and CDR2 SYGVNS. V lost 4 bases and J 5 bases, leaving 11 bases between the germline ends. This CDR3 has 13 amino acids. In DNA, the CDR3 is TGTGCCAGCAGTGCTCCAGGCCCTTATGGCTACACCTTC. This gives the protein CASSAPGPYGYTF.

CDR3 DNA: TGCGCCAGCAGTGACCCGGGACGGGAGCTGTTTTTT. Its protein is CASSDPGRELFF. V usage is TRBV10-2 and J usage is TRBJ2-2, with D perhaps being TRBD1 or TRBD2 (5 bases each). The germline V gene encodes CDR1 WSHSY and CDR2 SAAADI. The V gene lost 3 bases and the J gene lost 9 bases, with 8 bases spanning the gap. The CDR3 sequence is 12 residues long.

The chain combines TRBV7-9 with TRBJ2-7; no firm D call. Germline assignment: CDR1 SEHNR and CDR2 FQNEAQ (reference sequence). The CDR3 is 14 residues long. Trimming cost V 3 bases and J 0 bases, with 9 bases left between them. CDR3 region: CASSFGQPSYEQYF. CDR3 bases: TGTGCCAGCAGCTTCGGGCAGCCCTCCTACGAGCAGTACTTC.

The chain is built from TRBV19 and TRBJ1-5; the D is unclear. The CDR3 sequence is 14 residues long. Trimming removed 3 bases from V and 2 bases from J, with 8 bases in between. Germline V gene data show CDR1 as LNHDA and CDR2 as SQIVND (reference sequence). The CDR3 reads CASSMNRGNQPQHF. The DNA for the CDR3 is TGTGCCAGTAGTATGAATAGGGGCAATCAGCCCCAGCATTTT. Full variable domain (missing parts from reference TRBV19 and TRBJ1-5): DGGITQSPKYLFRKEGQNVTLSCEQNLNHDAMYWYRQDPGQGLRLIYYSQIVNDFQKGDIAEGYSVSREKKESFPLTVTSAQKNPTAFYLCASSMNRGNQPQHFGDGTRLSIL.

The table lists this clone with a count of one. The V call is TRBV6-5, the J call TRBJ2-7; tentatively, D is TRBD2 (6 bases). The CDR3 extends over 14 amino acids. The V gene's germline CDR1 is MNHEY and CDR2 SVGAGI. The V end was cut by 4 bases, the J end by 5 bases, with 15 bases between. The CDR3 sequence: CASSSYSGGNEQYF. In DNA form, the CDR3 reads TGTGCCAGCAGTTCGTACAGCGGCGGGAACGAGCAGTACTTC.

The CDR3 loop is CASSLAQGTAETQYF. The CDR3 region has the DNA TGTGCCAGCAGCTTAGCACAGGGGACGGCAGAGACCCAGTACTTC. The chain is built from TRBV13 and TRBJ2-5; TRBD1 aligns across 7 bases. CDR3 length equals 15 residues. Losses at the gene ends were 1 base for V and 4 bases for J; bases not matched to a gene: 6. Germline-derived CDR1 and CDR2 are PRHDT and FYEKMQ (reference sequence). The full variable domain, with the rest looked up from reference TRBV13 and TRBJ2-5, is AAGVIQSPRHLIKEKRETATLKCYPIPRHDTVYWYQQGPGQDPQFLISFYEKMQSDKGSIPDRFSAQQFSDYHSELNMSSLELGDSALYFCASSLAQGTAETQYFGPGTRLLVL.

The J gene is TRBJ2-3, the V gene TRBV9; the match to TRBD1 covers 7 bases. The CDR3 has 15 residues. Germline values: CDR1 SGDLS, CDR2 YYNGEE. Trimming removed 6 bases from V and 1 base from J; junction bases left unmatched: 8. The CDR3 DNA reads TGTGCCAGCACCCTACAGGGGTCCCGCACAGATACGCAGTATTTT. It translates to CASTLQGSRTDTQYF.

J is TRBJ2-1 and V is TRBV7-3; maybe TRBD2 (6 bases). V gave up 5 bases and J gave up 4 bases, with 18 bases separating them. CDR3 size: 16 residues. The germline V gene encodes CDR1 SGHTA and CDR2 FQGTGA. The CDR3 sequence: CASSLTGRKLYNEQFF. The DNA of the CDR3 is TGTGCCAGCAGCCTCACCGGGAGAAAACTATACAATGAGCAGTTCTTC.

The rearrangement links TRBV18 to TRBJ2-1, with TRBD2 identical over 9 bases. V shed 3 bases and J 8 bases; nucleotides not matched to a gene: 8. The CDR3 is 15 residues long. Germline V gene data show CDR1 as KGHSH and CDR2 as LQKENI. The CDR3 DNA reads TGTGCCAGCTCACCCTCCGGCGGGGGGGTACATGAGCAGTTCTTC. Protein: CASSPSGGGVHEQFF.

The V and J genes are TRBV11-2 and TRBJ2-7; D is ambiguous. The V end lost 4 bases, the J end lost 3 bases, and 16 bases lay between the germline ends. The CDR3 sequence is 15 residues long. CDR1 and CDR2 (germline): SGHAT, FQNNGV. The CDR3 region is CASSSPSIIGYEQYF. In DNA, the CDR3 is TGTGCCAGCAGCTCTCCATCCATCATCGGCTACGAGCAGTACTTC.